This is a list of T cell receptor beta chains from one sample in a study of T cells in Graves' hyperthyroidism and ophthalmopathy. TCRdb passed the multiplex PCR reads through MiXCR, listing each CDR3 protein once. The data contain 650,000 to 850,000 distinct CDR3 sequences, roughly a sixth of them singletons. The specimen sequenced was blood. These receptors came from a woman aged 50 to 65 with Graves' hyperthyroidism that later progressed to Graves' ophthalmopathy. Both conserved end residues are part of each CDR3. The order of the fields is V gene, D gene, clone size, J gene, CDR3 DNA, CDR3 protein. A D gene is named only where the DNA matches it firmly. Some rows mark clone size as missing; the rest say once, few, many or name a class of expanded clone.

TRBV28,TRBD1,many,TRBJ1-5,TGTGCCAGCAGTTTTGGGGCGACAGGGGAGAATCAGCCCCAGCATTTT,CASSFGATGENQPQHF
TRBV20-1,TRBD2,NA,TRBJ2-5,TGCAGTGCTCGGGCCTCGAGGGCGGGGGGGCATGAGACCCAGTACTTC,CSARASRAGGHETQYF
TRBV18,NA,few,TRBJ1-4,TGTGCCAGCTCACCCCGCAGGAATGAAAAACTGTTTTTT,CASSPRRNEKLFF
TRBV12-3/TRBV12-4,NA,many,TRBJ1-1,TGTGCCAGCAGCCCCGAGGGGCAGGAGTTTAACACTGAAGCTTTCTTT,CASSPEGQEFNTEAFF
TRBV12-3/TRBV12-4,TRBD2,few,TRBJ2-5,TGTGCCAGCAGTTTAACTTGGCTAGCGGGAGCGAGGGTACAAGAGACCCAGTACTTC,CASSLTWLAGARVQETQYF
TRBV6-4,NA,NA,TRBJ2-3,TGTGCCAGCAGTTTCGGAGAGACAGATACGCAGTATTTT,CASSFGETDTQYF
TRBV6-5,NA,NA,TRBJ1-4,TGTGCCAGCAGTTACTCACCCTCGGGGCTCGTCGGTGAAAAACTGTTTTTT,CASSYSPSGLVGEKLFF
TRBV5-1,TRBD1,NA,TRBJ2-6,TGCGCCAGCAGCTTCGGGACAGGGTCCTCTGGGGCCAACGTCCTGACTTTC,CASSFGTGSSGANVLTF
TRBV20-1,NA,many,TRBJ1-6,TGCAGTGCTGAGGACGGCGCGAGGTCACCCCTCCACTTT,CSAEDGARSPLHF
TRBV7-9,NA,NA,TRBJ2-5,TGTGCCAGCAGCCCAGCGGAGCAAGGGTACCAAGAGACCCAGTACTTC,CASSPAEQGYQETQYF
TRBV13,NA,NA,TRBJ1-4,TGTGCCAGCAGCTCTAGAGAGGGGGTTAAACTGTTTTTT,CASSSREGVKLFF
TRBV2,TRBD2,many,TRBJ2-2,TGTGCCAGCAGAAGACTAGCCGGGCTGGGGACCGGGGAGCTGTTTTTT,CASRRLAGLGTGELFF
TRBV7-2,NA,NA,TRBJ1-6,TGTGCCAGCAGCACCGGGACGGAAAATTCACCCCTCCACTTT,CASSTGTENSPLHF
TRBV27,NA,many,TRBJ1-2,TGTGCCAGCAGTTTACGAAGTTCAACCCCCTATGGCTACACCTTC,CASSLRSSTPYGYTF
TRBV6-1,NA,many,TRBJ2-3,TGTGCCAGCAGTGAAGAGTGGGGTACCACAGATACGCAGTATTTT,CASSEEWGTTDTQYF
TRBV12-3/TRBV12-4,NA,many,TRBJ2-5,TGTGCCAGCAGTCACCTCAACCACCGAGAGACCCAGTACTTC,CASSHLNHRETQYF
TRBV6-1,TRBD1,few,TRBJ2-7,TGTGCCAGCAGTGACTTAGGGACAGGGTACTACGAGCAGTACTTC,CASSDLGTGYYEQYF
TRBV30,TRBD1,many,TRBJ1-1,TGTGCCTGGAGAGGGGGAGAGGGGGCCTCCCTAAACACTGAAGCTTTCTTT,CAWRGGEGASLNTEAFF
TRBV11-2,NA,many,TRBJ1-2,TGTGCCAGCAGCCAAGGGACGGCTGGGGGCTACACCTTC,CASSQGTAGGYTF
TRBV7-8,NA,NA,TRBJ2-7,TGTGCCAGCAGCTTAGGGGGGACCTACTCCTACGAGCAGTACTTC,CASSLGGTYSYEQYF
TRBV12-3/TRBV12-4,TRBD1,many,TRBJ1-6,TGTGCCAGCAGAACCACCCGCCGGACAGGGGGTAATTCACCCCTCCACTTT,CASRTTRRTGGNSPLHF
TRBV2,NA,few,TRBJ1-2,TGTGCCAGCAGTGGTCCAGGGCGGGACTATGGCTACACCTTC,CASSGPGRDYGYTF
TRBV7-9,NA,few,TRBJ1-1,TGTGCCAGCAGCCCGCCCGCGGCCACTGAAGCTTTCTTT,CASSPPAATEAFF
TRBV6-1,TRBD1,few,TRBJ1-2,TGTGCCAGCAGTGACTCATTTTTCACAGGGGATGGCTACACCTTC,CASSDSFFTGDGYTF
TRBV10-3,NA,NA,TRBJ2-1,TGTGCCATCACCCCCCGTTCCGACAATGAGCAGTTCTTC,CAITPRSDNEQFF
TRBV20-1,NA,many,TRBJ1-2,TGCAGTGCTAGCCCTGACAGGACTAACTATGGCTACACCTTC,CSASPDRTNYGYTF
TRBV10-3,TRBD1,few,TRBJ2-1,TGTGCCATCAGACCCCAGACAGGGTACAATGAGCAGTTCTTC,CAIRPQTGYNEQFF
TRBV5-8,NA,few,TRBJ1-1,TGTGCCAGCAGGGCGGGACATTTGAACACTGAAGCTTTCTTT,CASRAGHLNTEAFF
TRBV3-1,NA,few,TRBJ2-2,TGTGCCAGCAGCCAACGCAGGAGGGACACCGGGGAGCTGTTTTTT,CASSQRRRDTGELFF
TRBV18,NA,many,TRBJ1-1,TGTGCCAGCATCACCACGGAGGGGAGGAGGGCTGAAGCTTTCTTT,CASITTEGRRAEAFF
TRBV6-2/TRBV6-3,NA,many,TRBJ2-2,TGTGCCAGCAGTTACTCTCCCCTAACGAACACCGGGGAGCTGTTTTTT,CASSYSPLTNTGELFF
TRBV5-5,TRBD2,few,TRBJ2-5,TGTGCCAGCAGCTTGGTAGCGGGGGGGTTTGAGACCCAGTACTTC,CASSLVAGGFETQYF
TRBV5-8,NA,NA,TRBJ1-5,TGTGCCAGCAGCTTCGGATCGGACAGCCGCAATCAGCCCCAGCATTTT,CASSFGSDSRNQPQHF
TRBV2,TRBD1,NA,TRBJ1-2,TGTGCCAGCAGTCTTATGGGACAGGCCTATGGCTACACCTTC,CASSLMGQAYGYTF
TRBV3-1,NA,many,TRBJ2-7,TGTGCCAGCAGCCAACGGGTCTCCTACGAGCAGTACTTC,CASSQRVSYEQYF
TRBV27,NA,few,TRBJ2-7,TGTGCCAGCAGTTTAAACAGATACGAGCAGTACTTC,CASSLNRYEQYF
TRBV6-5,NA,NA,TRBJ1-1,TGTGCCAGCAGTTACCTACAGGGTGGGAAGACTGAAGCTTTCTTT,CASSYLQGGKTEAFF
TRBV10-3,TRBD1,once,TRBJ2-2,TGTGCCATCCGGGACAGGGAGGCCGGGGAGCTGTTTTTT,CAIRDREAGELFF
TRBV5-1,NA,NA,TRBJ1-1,TGCGCCAGCAACCCGGGACACAAAAACACTGAAGCTCTCTTT,CASNPGHKNTEALF
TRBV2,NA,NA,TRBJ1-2,TGTGCCAGCAGGGCTAACAGGGATGGCTACACCTTC,CASRANRDGYTF
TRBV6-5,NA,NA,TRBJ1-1,TGTGCCAGCAGTTACTCGGTACCCGGGGCCGGGGGTGGAGCTTTCTTT,CASSYSVPGAGGGAFF
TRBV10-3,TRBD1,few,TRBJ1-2,TGTGCCACATTAGGAAAGGCCGGGACAGAGAACTATGGCTACACCTTC,CATLGKAGTENYGYTF
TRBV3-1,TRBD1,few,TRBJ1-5,TGTGCCAGCAGCCAAACTTTGGGACAGTATCAGCCCCAGCATTTT,CASSQTLGQYQPQHF
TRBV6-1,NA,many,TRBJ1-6,TGTGCCAGCAGTTCGGGAGGATCCTATAATTCACCCCTCCACTTT,CASSSGGSYNSPLHF
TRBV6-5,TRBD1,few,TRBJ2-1,TGTGCCAGCAGTCGGACAGGGAATGAGCAGTTCTTC,CASSRTGNEQFF
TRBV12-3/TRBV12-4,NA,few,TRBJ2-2,TGTGCCAGCAGTTTATTGGGGGTCAGGGGAGTTGCCGCGAACACCGGGGAGCTGTTTTTT,CASSLLGVRGVAANTGELFF
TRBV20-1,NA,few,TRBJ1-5,TGCAGTGCTAGGGCAGCCTATAGCAATCAGCCCCAGCATTTT,CSARAAYSNQPQHF
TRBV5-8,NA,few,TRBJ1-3,TGTGCCAGCAGCTTGGCCGTCAGCTCTGGAAACACCATATATTTT,CASSLAVSSGNTIYF